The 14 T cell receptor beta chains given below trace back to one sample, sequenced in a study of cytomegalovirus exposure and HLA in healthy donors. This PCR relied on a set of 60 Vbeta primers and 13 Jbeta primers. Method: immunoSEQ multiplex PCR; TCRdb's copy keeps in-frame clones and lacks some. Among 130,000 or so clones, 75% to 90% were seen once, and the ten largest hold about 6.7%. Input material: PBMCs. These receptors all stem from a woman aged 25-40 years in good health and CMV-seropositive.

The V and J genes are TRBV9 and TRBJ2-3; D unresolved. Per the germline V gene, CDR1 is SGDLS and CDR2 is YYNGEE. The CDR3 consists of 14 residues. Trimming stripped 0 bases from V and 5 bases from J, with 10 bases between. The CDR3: CASSVEVLRDTQYF. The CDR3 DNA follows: TGTGCCAGCAGCGTAGAAGTACTTCGAGATACGCAGTATTTT. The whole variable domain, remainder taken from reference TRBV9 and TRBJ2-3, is DSGVTQTPKHLITATGQRVTLRCSPRSGDLSVYWYQQSLDQGLQFLIQYYNGEERAKGNILERFSAQQFPDLHSELNLSSLELGDSALYFCASSVEVLRDTQYFGPGTRLTVL.

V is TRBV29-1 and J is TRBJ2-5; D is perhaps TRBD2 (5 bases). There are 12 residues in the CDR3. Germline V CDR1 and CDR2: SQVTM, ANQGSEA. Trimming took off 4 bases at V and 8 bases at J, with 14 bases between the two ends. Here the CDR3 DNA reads TGCAGCGTTGGACTCCACGAGGGCACCCAGTACTTC. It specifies CSVGLHEGTQYF. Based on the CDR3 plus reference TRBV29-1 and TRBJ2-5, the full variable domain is SAVISQKPSRDICQRGTSLTIQCQVDSQVTMMFWYRQQPGQSLTLIATANQGSEATYESGFVIDKFPISRPNLTFSTLTVSNMSPEDSSIYLCSVGLHEGTQYFGPGTRLLVL.

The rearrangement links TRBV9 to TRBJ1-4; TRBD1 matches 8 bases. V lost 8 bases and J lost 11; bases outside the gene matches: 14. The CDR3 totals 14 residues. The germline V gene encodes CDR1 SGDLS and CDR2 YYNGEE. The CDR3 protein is CARQPQGAREKLFF. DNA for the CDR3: TGTGCCAGGCAACCCCAGGGGGCGCGAGAGAAACTGTTTTTT. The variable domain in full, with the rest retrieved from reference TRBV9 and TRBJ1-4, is DSGVTQTPKHLITATGQRVTLRCSPRSGDLSVYWYQQSLDQGLQFLIQYYNGEERAKGNILERFSAQQFPDLHSELNLSSLELGDSALYFCARQPQGAREKLFFGSGTQLSVL.

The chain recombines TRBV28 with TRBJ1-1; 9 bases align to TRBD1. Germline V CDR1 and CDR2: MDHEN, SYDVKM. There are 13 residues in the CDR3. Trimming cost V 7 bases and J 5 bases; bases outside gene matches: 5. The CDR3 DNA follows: TGTGCCAGCATGAACAGGGGGCCTACTGAAGCTTTCTTT. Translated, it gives CASMNRGPTEAFF.

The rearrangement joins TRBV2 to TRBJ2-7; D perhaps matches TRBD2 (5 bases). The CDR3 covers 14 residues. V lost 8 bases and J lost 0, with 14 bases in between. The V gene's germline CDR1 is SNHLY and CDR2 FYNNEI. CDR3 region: CASDEGRLSYEQYF. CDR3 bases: TGTGCCAGCGATGAGGGCCGCCTCTCCTACGAGCAGTACTTC.

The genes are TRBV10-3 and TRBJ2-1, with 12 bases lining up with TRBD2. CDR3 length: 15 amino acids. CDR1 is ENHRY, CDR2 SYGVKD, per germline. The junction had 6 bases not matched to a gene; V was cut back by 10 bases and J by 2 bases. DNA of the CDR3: TGTGCCACCAGACTAGCGGGAGACACCTACAATGAGCAGTTCTTC. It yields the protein CATRLAGDTYNEQFF.

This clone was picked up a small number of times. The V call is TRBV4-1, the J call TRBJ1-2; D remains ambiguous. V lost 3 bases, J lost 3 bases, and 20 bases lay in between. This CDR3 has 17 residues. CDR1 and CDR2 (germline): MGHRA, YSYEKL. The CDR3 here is CASSQLTGGTSDYGYTF. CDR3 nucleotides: TGCGCCAGCAGCCAGCTTACCGGCGGAACAAGCGACTATGGCTACACCTTC.

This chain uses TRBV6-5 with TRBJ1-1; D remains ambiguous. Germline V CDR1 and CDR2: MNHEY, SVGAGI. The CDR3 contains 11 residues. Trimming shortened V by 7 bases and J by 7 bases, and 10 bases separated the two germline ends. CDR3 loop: CASTNYYEAFF. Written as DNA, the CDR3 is TGTGCCAGCACCAACTATTATGAAGCTTTCTTT.

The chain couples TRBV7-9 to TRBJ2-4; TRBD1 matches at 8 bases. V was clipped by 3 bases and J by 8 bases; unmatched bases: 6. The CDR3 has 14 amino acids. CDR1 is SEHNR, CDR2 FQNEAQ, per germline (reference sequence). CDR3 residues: CASSFLTGEDIQYF. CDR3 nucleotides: TGTGCCAGCAGCTTCTTGACAGGGGAAGACATTCAGTACTTC.

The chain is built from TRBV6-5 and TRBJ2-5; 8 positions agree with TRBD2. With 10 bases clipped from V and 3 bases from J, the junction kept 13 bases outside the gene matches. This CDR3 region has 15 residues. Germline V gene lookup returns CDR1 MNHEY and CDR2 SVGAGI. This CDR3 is CATERTSMGKETQYF. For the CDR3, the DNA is TGTGCCACGGAACGGACTAGCATGGGAAAAGAGACCCAGTACTTC.

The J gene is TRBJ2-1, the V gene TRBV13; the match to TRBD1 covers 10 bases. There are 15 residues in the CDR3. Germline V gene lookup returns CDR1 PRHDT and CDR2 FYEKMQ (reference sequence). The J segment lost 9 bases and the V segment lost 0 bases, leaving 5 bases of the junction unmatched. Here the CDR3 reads CASSLGDRGSIEQFF. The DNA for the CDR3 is TGTGCCAGCAGCTTAGGGGACAGGGGGAGCATTGAGCAGTTCTTC.

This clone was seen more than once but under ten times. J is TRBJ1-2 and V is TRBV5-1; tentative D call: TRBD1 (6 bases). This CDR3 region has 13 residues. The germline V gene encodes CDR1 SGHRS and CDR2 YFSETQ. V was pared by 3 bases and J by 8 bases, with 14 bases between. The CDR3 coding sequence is TGCGCCAGCAGCTACCGACAGGAGATGGGCTACACCTTC. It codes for CASSYRQEMGYTF.

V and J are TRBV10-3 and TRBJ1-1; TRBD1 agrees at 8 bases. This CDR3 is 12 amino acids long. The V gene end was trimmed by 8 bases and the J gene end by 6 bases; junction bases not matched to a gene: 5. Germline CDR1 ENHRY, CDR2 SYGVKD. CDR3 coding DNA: TGTGCCATCGGTTCACAGGGGGCTGAAGCTTTCTTT. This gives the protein CAIGSQGAEAFF.

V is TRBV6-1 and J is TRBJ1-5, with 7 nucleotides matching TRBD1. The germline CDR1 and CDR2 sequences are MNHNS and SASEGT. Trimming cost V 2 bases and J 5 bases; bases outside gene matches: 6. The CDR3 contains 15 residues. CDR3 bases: TGTGCCAGCAGTGAAACACAGGGGACCTATCAGCCCCAGCATTTT. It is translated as CASSETQGTYQPQHF.